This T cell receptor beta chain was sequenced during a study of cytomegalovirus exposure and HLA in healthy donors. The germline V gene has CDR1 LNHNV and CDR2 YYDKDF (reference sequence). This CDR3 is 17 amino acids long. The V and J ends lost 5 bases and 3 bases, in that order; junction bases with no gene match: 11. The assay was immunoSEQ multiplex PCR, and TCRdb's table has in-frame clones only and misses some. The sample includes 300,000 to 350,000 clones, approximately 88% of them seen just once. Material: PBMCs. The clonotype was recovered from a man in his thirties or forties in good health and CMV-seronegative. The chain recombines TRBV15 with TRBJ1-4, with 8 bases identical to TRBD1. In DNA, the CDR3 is TGTGCCACCAGCCGACAGGGGTGGTCATTGGCTAATGAAAAACTGTTTTTT. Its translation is CATSRQGWSLANEKLFF.